This T cell receptor (beta chain) was captured by sequencing in a study of post-analysis software for immune sequencing data. At the level of the study: The courses of disease that were included comprised relapsing-remitting, secondary progressive and progressive-relapsing multiple sclerosis. Whole-study findings and limits: Roughly five TRBV segments appeared more often in patients than in controls, and TRBV5-6, TRBV5-1 and TRBV20-1 were among these.

Unique molecular identifiers had been added to the TCR beta cDNA libraries. TCRdb fed the PCR reads into MiXCR, producing one record per CDR3 protein. The sample shows around 440,000 distinct CDR3 sequences, 45% of them seen only once. Trimming shortened V by 7 bases and J by 4 bases, and 11 bases separated the two germline ends. CDR3 length equals 11 residues. The germline gives CDR1 SQVTM, CDR2 ANQGSEA. In the case of this clonotype: Its antigen is currently unknown. This may arise from a read error, as a much more abundant clone is one base away.

This sequence was found in a girl between 5 and 17 years old with multiple sclerosis. The sequenced material came from blood. The chain recombines TRBV29-1 with TRBJ2-7, with D maybe TRBD1 (5 bases). The CDR3 loop is CSAVSGYEQYF. CDR3 bases: TGCAGCGCTGTTTCAGGGTACGAGCAGTACTTC.